The TCR beta chain described here comes from a study of control samples from healthy donors and cancer patients. Only in-frame clones appear in the TCRdb table, and some are missing; sequencing was by immunoSEQ multiplex PCR. The sample has 40,000 to 60,000 clones, 88% seen once. With 5 bases removed from V and 3 bases from J, the gap between germline ends came to 13 bases. Germline CDR1 reads SEHNR; CDR2 reads FQNEAQ (reference sequence). The CDR3 is 15 residues long. The chain carries TRBV7-9 and TRBJ2-2, with a weak D call TRBD1 (7 bases). The material sequenced was PBMCs. This receptor was taken from a man aged 45-65 years with head and neck cancer. The CDR3, as DNA: TGTGCCAGCAGCCGCGGAGGGGGCGACACCGGGGAGCTGTTTTTT. Its protein product is CASSRGGGDTGELFF.